One sample yielded the 29 T cell receptor beta chains listed below, sequenced in a study of cytomegalovirus exposure and HLA in healthy donors (dated by TCRdb to 2016 to 2017). Receptor amplification or capture employed the immunoSEQ multiplex PCR assay. For the multiplex PCR, a mixture combining 60 forward primers for TCR Vbeta segments and 13 reverse primers for TCR Jbeta segments was used. TCRdb obtained this table from immuneACCESS and retained in-frame rearrangements with V and J assigned. These tables miss some clones; where compared with another copy, unresolved V genes account for less than half of the shortfall, and the remainder is unexplained. The sample table records about 190,000 clones; roughly 81% of these occur just once. Of the sample, 2.5% to 4% is held by the ten largest clones. The sample was PBMCs. The receptor source for this set is a woman aged 25-40 years in good health and CMV-seropositive.

V is TRBV2 and J is TRBJ2-3, with 13 bases matching TRBD2. V dropped 6 bases and J dropped 0; count of bases not matched to a gene: 6. Germline V gives CDR1 SNHLY, CDR2 FYNNEI. This CDR3 contains 17 residues. CDR3 sequence (DNA): TGTGCCAGCAGGCCTATGGGACTAGCGGGAAGCACAGATACGCAGTATTTT. Translation gives CASRPMGLAGSTDTQYF.

The chain is built from TRBV19 and TRBJ1-1; no definite D call. The CDR3 is 13 amino acids. Per the germline V gene, CDR1 is LNHDA and CDR2 is SQIVND (reference sequence). The V and J ends lost 7 bases and 0 bases respectively, with 9 bases between them. The CDR3 sequence is CASTLAVNTEAFF. The CDR3 DNA reads as TGTGCCAGTACGCTCGCAGTGAACACTGAAGCTTTCTTT.

The rearrangement links TRBV19 to TRBJ1-3, with D possibly TRBD1 on 6 matching bases. CDR1 and CDR2 from the germline V gene are LNHDA and SQIVND (reference sequence). The CDR3 is 13 amino acids. The CDR3 sequence: CATGGSSGNTIYF. CDR3 DNA: TGTGCTACGGGGGGCAGCTCTGGAAACACCATATATTTT.

The V call is TRBV28, the J call TRBJ2-5, with D uncertain. V gave up 1 base and J gave up 6 bases, with 12 bases separating them. CDR3 size: 14 residues. Per the germline V gene, CDR1 is MDHEN and CDR2 is SYDVKM. CDR3 loop: CASSLFPSPKTQYF. The CDR3 region has the DNA TGTGCCAGCAGTTTATTCCCTAGTCCAAAGACCCAGTACTTC.

The rearrangement joins TRBV2 to TRBJ2-1; 11 bases match TRBD2. The CDR3 loop spans 14 amino acids. Germline-derived CDR1 and CDR2 are SNHLY and FYNNEI. The ends lost 4 bases at V and 7 bases at J; junction bases unmatched: 3. The DNA for the CDR3 is TGTGCCAGCAGTGCTCTAGCGGGAGGTAATGAGCAGTTCTTC. It codes for CASSALAGGNEQFF.

The chain recombines TRBV7-9 with TRBJ2-1; D not certain. The CDR3 extends over 15 amino acids. Trimming removed 6 bases from V and 0 bases from J, with 12 bases in between. Germline assignment: CDR1 SEHNR and CDR2 FQNEAQ (reference sequence). The DNA of the CDR3 is TGTGCCAGCAGTCAGCTAGGTAGCTCCTACAATGAGCAGTTCTTC. Protein: CASSQLGSSYNEQFF.

This chain joins TRBV4-1 and TRBJ2-7; a weak D match, TRBD2 (6 bases). This CDR3 comprises 15 residues. The V end was cut by 4 bases, the J end by 3 bases, with 16 bases between. The germline CDR1 and CDR2 sequences are MGHRA and YSYEKL. The CDR3 here is CASSPLADGHYEQYF. For the CDR3, the DNA is TGCGCCAGCAGCCCACTAGCAGACGGCCACTACGAGCAGTACTTC.

V and J are TRBV5-1 and TRBJ1-4; maybe TRBD1 (5 bases). This CDR3 comprises 14 residues. V lost 5 bases to trimming and J lost 8 bases, with 16 bases between them. Germline CDR1 and CDR2: SGHRS and YFSETQ. The chain's CDR3 is CASSEDKFYEKLFF. For the CDR3, the DNA is TGCGCCAGCAGTGAGGACAAGTTCTACGAAAAACTGTTTTTT.

The chain uses TRBV2 and TRBJ2-5, with 7 bases matching TRBD1. The end of the DNA fits TRBJ2-7 better, so the J call may be wrong. The CDR3 extends over 12 amino acids. CDR1 and CDR2 (germline): SNHLY, FYNNEI. DNA of the CDR3: TGTGCCAGCAGATCAGGGGGTAACGAGCAGTACTTC. This gives the protein CASRSGGNEQYF.

The rearrangement joins TRBV9 to TRBJ2-5; no clear D gene. V lost 4 bases, J lost 2 bases, and 15 bases lay in between. Germline V gene sequence: CDR1 SGDLS, CDR2 YYNGEE. This CDR3 is built from 15 residues. The CDR3, as DNA: TGTGCCAGCAGCTTCCGACTTTCCCCTCAAGAGACCCAGTACTTC. As protein: CASSFRLSPQETQYF.

The chain joins TRBV11-2 to TRBJ1-1; D is ambiguous. Germline CDR1 and CDR2: SGHAT and FQNNGV. V was clipped by 5 bases and J by 1 base, with 8 bases between them. CDR3 length equals 13 residues. The DNA of the CDR3 is TGTGCCAGCAGCCAATCGGGGAACACTGAAGCTTTCTTT. Translated: CASSQSGNTEAFF. The whole variable domain, filled in from reference TRBV11-2 and TRBJ1-1, reads EAGVAQSPRYKIIEKRQSVAFWCNPISGHATLYWYQQILGQGPKLLIQFQNNGVVDDSQLPKDRFSAERLKGVDSTLKIQPAKLEDSAVYLCASSQSGNTEAFFGQGTRLTVV.

Only one count was recorded for this clone. This chain links TRBV19 with TRBJ2-7; 12 positions match TRBD2. This CDR3 comprises 16 residues. Germline-derived CDR1 and CDR2 are LNHDA and SQIVND (reference sequence). After removal of 3 bases from V and 5 bases from J, the junction contained 8 bases not matched to a gene. The CDR3 DNA reads as TGTGCCAGTAGTATCCAACTAGCGGGAGGAAGAAACGAGCAGTACTTC. Translation: CASSIQLAGGRNEQYF.

This chain links TRBV6-6 with TRBJ2-3; 9 positions agree with TRBD2. The length of the CDR3 is 13 residues. From germline, CDR1 is MNHNY and CDR2 SVGAGI (reference sequence). The junction had 4 bases not matched to a gene; V was cut back by 9 bases and J by 3 bases. The CDR3 here is CARLAGVTDTQYF. The CDR3 coding sequence is TGTGCCAGGTTAGCGGGAGTGACAGATACGCAGTATTTT.

The V and J genes are TRBV4-2 and TRBJ2-3; 10 nucleotides align to TRBD2. Germline trimming cut 0 bases from V and 2 bases from J; bases unmatched to any gene: 2. Per germline, CDR1 LGHNA and CDR2 YNFKEQ. The CDR3 loop spans 16 amino acids. Here the CDR3 DNA reads TGTGCCAGCAGCCAAGAACTAGCGGGGTTCACAGATACGCAGTATTTT. Translation gives CASSQELAGFTDTQYF.

This clone appeared once. The chain employs TRBV5-4 and TRBJ2-5; D uncertain. Between the trimmed V and J ends, which lost 5 bases and 2 bases, there was a span of 13 bases. From germline, CDR1 is SGHNT and CDR2 YYREEE (reference sequence). The CDR3 has 14 amino acids. In nucleotides, the CDR3 is TGTGCCAGCAGGGTCTTAGAGGCGCAAGAGACCCAGTACTTC. Protein product: CASRVLEAQETQYF.

The chain joins TRBV4-1 to TRBJ2-7; D call uncertain. Trimming removed 8 bases at V and 6 bases at J, with 17 bases between. The CDR3 totals 13 residues. Germline V gene sequence: CDR1 MGHRA, CDR2 YSYEKL. CDR3 nucleotide sequence: TGCGCCAGCGCCGAGGTACTTCTGGGCGAGCAGTACTTC. This sequence encodes CASAEVLLGEQYF.

This chain connects TRBV28 to TRBJ2-7, with D maybe TRBD1 (5 bases). The CDR3 is 15 residues long. The V and J ends lost 3 bases and 1 base respectively, with 13 bases between them. Germline V gene lookup returns CDR1 MDHEN and CDR2 SYDVKM. The CDR3 region is CASSFRGDLSYEQYF. The CDR3 nucleotides read TGTGCCAGCAGTTTTAGGGGCGACTTGTCCTACGAGCAGTACTTC.

The J gene is TRBJ2-3, the V gene TRBV19; tentatively, D is TRBD1 (5 bases). With 1 base removed from V and 4 bases from J, the gap between germline ends came to 12 bases. Germline CDR1 is LNHDA and CDR2 is SQIVND (reference sequence). The CDR3 consists of 15 residues. The CDR3 is CASSIGVGPADTQYF. For the CDR3, the DNA is TGTGCCAGTAGTATAGGAGTGGGGCCCGCAGATACGCAGTATTTT.

V is TRBV28 and J is TRBJ1-1; a weak D match, TRBD1 (5 bases). CDR1 is MDHEN, CDR2 SYDVKM, per germline. The V gene lost 4 bases and the J gene lost 1 base, with 10 bases spanning the gap. This CDR3 region has 14 residues. CDR3 amino acids: CASSSPDTNTEAFF. The CDR3 DNA reads TGTGCCAGCAGTTCTCCGGACACGAACACTGAAGCTTTCTTT.

This clone was picked up one time. V is TRBV5-1 and J is TRBJ2-5, with 7 bases aligning to TRBD1. V gave up 5 bases and J gave up 5 bases; unmatched junction bases: 3. The germline V gene encodes CDR1 SGHRS and CDR2 YFSETQ. This CDR3 region has 12 residues. DNA for the CDR3: TGCGCCAGCAGTAGGGGGCGCGAGACCCAGTACTTC. This codes for CASSRGRETQYF.

The chain joins TRBV19 to TRBJ1-5, with a possible D match to TRBD1 (5 bases). Trimming cost V 5 bases and J 7 bases, with 18 bases left between them. Germline V gives CDR1 LNHDA, CDR2 SQIVND (reference sequence). The CDR3 loop spans 15 amino acids. CDR3 bases: TGTGCCAGTAGTTTCCTGGGGGGTCGCGGGCAGCCCCAGCATTTT. Translation: CASSFLGGRGQPQHF. Looking up the rest from reference TRBV19 and TRBJ1-5 gives the full variable domain: DGGITQSPKYLFRKEGQNVTLSCEQNLNHDAMYWYRQDPGQGLRLIYYSQIVNDFQKGDIAEGYSVSREKKESFPLTVTSAQKNPTAFYLCASSFLGGRGQPQHFGDGTRLSIL.

V usage is TRBV6-6 and J usage is TRBJ2-1; 9 nucleotides line up with TRBD2. This CDR3 contains 15 residues. Germline V gene sequence: CDR1 MNHNY, CDR2 SVGAGI (reference sequence). V was pared by 2 bases and J by 7 bases, with 6 bases of the junction left unmatched. The CDR3 region has the DNA TGTGCCAGCAGTTACGGAGCGGGAGGTCCGAATGAGCAGTTCTTC. Its translation: CASSYGAGGPNEQFF.

The chain has TRBV21-1 and TRBJ1-2; the table calls TRBD1, which could not be checked here. TRBV21-1 is reported as a pseudogene. This CDR3 contains 17 residues. CDR3 coding DNA: TGTGCCAGCAGCCCGCGGGTTGGGACAGGCCCCCCGTATGGCTACACCTTC. It codes for CASSPRVGTGPPYGYTF.

V is TRBV28 and J is TRBJ2-5; D possibly corresponds to TRBD1 (6 bases). The V and J ends lost 3 bases and 7 bases respectively, with 24 bases between them. CDR1 is MDHEN and CDR2 is SYDVKM in the germline V gene. The CDR3 consists of 17 residues. The CDR3 loop reads CASSFDRSPAKEGTQYF. CDR3 DNA sequence: TGTGCCAGCAGTTTCGACAGGAGTCCTGCCAAGGAAGGGACCCAGTACTTC. The full variable domain, rest sourced from reference TRBV28 and TRBJ2-5, is DVKVTQSSRYLVKRTGEKVFLECVQDMDHENMFWYRQDPGLGLRLIYFSYDVKMKEKGDIPEGYSVSREKKERFSLILESASTNQTSMYLCASSFDRSPAKEGTQYFGPGTRLLVL.

The gene calls are TRBV27 and TRBJ2-1; D is possibly TRBD1 (6 bases). V shed 6 bases and J shed 0 bases, with 12 bases lying between them. The germline gives CDR1 MNHEY, CDR2 SMNVEV (reference sequence). The CDR3 loop spans 15 amino acids. The CDR3 loop reads CASRIDRSSYNEQFF. In nucleotides, the CDR3 is TGTGCCAGCAGAATTGACAGGAGCTCCTACAATGAGCAGTTCTTC.

This chain links TRBV7-9 with TRBJ2-1, with D possibly being TRBD2 (6 bases). The CDR3 loop spans 15 amino acids. Trimming removed 1 base from V and 7 bases from J, with 14 bases in between. Germline lookup yields CDR1 SEHNR and CDR2 FQNEAQ (reference sequence). This chain's CDR3 is CASSLDGTALNEQFF. The CDR3 DNA sequence: TGTGCCAGCAGCTTAGATGGGACTGCCTTGAATGAGCAGTTCTTC.

This clone was seen a single time. The chain joins TRBV5-4 to TRBJ1-1; D ambiguous. The CDR3 consists of 14 residues. Germline loops: CDR1 SGHNT, CDR2 YYREEE (reference sequence). V lost 3 bases and J 0 bases, leaving 9 bases between the germline ends. CDR3 DNA sequence: TGTGCCAGCAGCTCCACTTCAATGAACACTGAAGCTTTCTTT. Protein product: CASSSTSMNTEAFF.

This chain connects TRBV27 to TRBJ2-7; D might be TRBD1 (6 bases). This CDR3 has 14 residues. The V and J ends lost 5 bases and 0 bases respectively, with 11 bases between them. Per the germline V gene, CDR1 is MNHEY and CDR2 is SMNVEV (reference sequence). The CDR3 DNA sequence: TGTGCCAGCAGTCTGACAGGATTCTCCTACGAGCAGTACTTC. Translation gives CASSLTGFSYEQYF.

This clone was seen a handful of times. The V and J genes are TRBV28 and TRBJ2-5; 9 bases match TRBD2. The V segment lost 3 bases and the J segment 5 bases; nucleotides outside the gene matches: 16. The CDR3 covers 18 residues. Germline lookup yields CDR1 MDHEN and CDR2 SYDVKM. In DNA form, the CDR3 reads TGTGCCAGCAGTTTGGTATTAGCGAGCGGGAGGACGGGGGAGACCCAGTACTTC. Translated: CASSLVLASGRTGETQYF.